The 10 T cell receptor beta chains given below trace back to one sample, sequenced in a study of T cells after yellow fever vaccination. MiXCR was run by TCRdb on the 5' RACE reads, yielding one entry per CDR3 protein. Of approximately 260,000 distinct CDR3 sequences detected, 10% to 15% appear once; the ten largest clones hold about 0.54%. The specimen was CD4+ T cells sorted from PBMCs, collected 45 days after the yellow fever booster vaccination. The receptor set was obtained from a man aged 25 to 45 who received the YFV17D yellow fever vaccine.

V gene TRBV5-1 combines with J gene TRBJ2-2; no clear D. This CDR3 is 14 amino acids long. Deletions cut 0 bases from V and 3 bases from J, with 6 bases between. Per germline, CDR1 SGHRS and CDR2 YFSETQ. The CDR3 protein is CASSLDGYTGELFF. DNA for the CDR3: TGCGCCAGCAGCTTGGACGGCTACACCGGGGAGCTGTTTTTT.

The rearrangement uses TRBV20-1 and TRBJ2-7; 8 bases align to TRBD2. J gave up 3 bases and V 4 bases, and 11 bases lay outside the gene matches. From germline, CDR1 is DFQATT and CDR2 SNEGSKA (reference sequence). The CDR3 length is 15 residues. This CDR3 reads CSATSLSGNNYEQYF. The DNA of the CDR3 is TGCAGTGCTACCTCTCTTAGCGGGAACAACTACGAGCAGTACTTC.

This clonotype has more than one count but fewer than ten. The chain carries TRBV11-2 and TRBJ2-1; 16 bases agree with TRBD2. The CDR3 totals 19 residues. The germline V gene has CDR1 SGHAT and CDR2 FQNNGV. The junction had 11 bases not matched to a gene; V was cut back by 1 base and J by 8 bases. DNA for the CDR3: TGTGCCAGCAGCTTAGGGGGGACTAGCGGGAGGGCCATCCTCGATGAGCAGTTCTTC. Its translation: CASSLGGTSGRAILDEQFF.

V and J are TRBV28 and TRBJ2-3, with D uncertain. V gave up 5 bases and J gave up 3 bases, with 15 bases separating them. Germline assignment: CDR1 MDHEN and CDR2 SYDVKM. CDR3 length equals 15 residues. CDR3 protein: CASSPTATQTDTQYF. The DNA of the CDR3 is TGTGCCAGCAGTCCAACGGCAACCCAAACAGATACGCAGTATTTT.

The chain recombines TRBV7-2 with TRBJ2-3; no clear D. The CDR3 loop spans 15 amino acids. Per the germline V gene, CDR1 is SGHTA and CDR2 is FQGNSA. With 2 bases removed from V and 2 bases from J, the gap between germline ends came to 11 bases. As DNA, the CDR3 is TGTGCCAGCAGCTTAATCGCCAGCGACACAGATACGCAGTATTTT. As protein: CASSLIASDTDTQYF.

This clonotype was recorded many times. The chain couples TRBV7-2 to TRBJ2-1; 8 bases agree with TRBD1. The CDR3 totals 15 residues. The V and J ends lost 3 bases and 6 bases, in that order; junction bases with no gene match: 7. Germline V gene sequence: CDR1 SGHTA, CDR2 FQGNSA. CDR3 nucleotide sequence: TGTGCCAGCAGCTTCCCAGGGGGCGCGGGCAATGAGCAGTTCTTC. The encoded protein is CASSFPGGAGNEQFF. The full variable domain, with the rest looked up from reference TRBV7-2 and TRBJ2-1, is GAGVSQSPSNKVTEKGKDVELRCDPISGHTALYWYRQSLGQGLEFLIYFQGNSAPDKSGLPSDRFSAERTGGSVSTLTIQRTQQEDSAVYLCASSFPGGAGNEQFFGPGTRLTVL.

At least ten counts were recorded for this clonotype. The genes are TRBV28 and TRBJ2-1; D not certain. The CDR3 runs 16 residues. Germline-derived CDR1 and CDR2 are MDHEN and SYDVKM. Trimming took 4 bases from V and 0 from J, leaving 13 bases between them. CDR3 region: CASSSRFGGSYNEQFF. The CDR3, as DNA: TGTGCCAGCAGTTCCCGTTTCGGCGGCTCCTACAATGAGCAGTTCTTC.

V gene TRBV27 combines with J gene TRBJ1-4; possibly TRBD1 for D (6 bases). V was shortened by 10 bases and J by 4 bases, with 16 bases between the two germline ends. CDR3 size: 14 residues. Looked up from germline, CDR1 is MNHEY and CDR2 is SMNVEV (reference sequence). CDR3 region: CATGSQGINEKLFF. The CDR3 region has the DNA TGTGCCACGGGGTCACAGGGAATTAATGAAAAACTGTTTTTT.

Only a few counts were recorded for this clonotype. The V call is TRBV20-1, the J call TRBJ2-7; D unresolved. V was trimmed by 5 bases and J by 6 bases, leaving 17 bases between them. This CDR3 is 13 amino acids long. Germline CDR1 is DFQATT and CDR2 is SNEGSKA (reference sequence). The CDR3 region is CSAENRGPLEQYF. The CDR3 DNA reads TGCAGTGCTGAAAACAGAGGACCCCTCGAGCAGTACTTC.

J is TRBJ2-2 and V is TRBV4-3; D unresolved. With 3 bases removed from V and 5 bases from J, the gap between germline ends came to 16 bases. The length of the CDR3 is 16 residues. Germline CDR1 is LGHNA and CDR2 is YSLEER. The CDR3 region has the DNA TGCGCCAGCAGCCATCGAACCAGACACCCAACCGGGGAGCTGTTTTTT. It translates to CASSHRTRHPTGELFF.